This note documents a single TCR beta chain sequence. Its specific antigen is unknown. Nothing much larger sits one base from this clone, and base qualities are not available. Other DNA sequences of this sample code for an identical CDR3. The sample belongs to a study of cytomegalovirus exposure and HLA in healthy donors (dated by TCRdb to 2015 to 2018). In the study overall: An earlier analysis of some 550 of the donors reported more than 250 Gb of sequence data and approximately 110 million unique TCR beta sequences from about 179 million T cells. To decide whether each TCR beta V gene segment behaved as functional or pseudogenic, an earlier analysis of over 500 of the donors relied on high-throughput TCR beta sequencing. The aim of the study was to test whether cataloging public T cell receptors could identify signatures of past pathogen exposure. A separate validation cohort of 100 to 150 different subjects was used in addition to the roughly 700-subject first cohort. Among some 400 genotyped donors of the cohort, an average of around 240,000 unique TCR beta nucleotide sequences were sequenced per donor, roughly a sixth of them non-productive. High-throughput TCR immunosequencing, statistical association of individual TCRs with disease status, and machine learning were combined to predict cytomegalovirus infection status. HLA typing covered class I and class II loci at four-digit resolution. Of the approximately 370 genotyped donors, 81% were placed in the genetic ancestry cluster associated with self-reported Caucasian donors. Every discovery cohort repertoire had been produced on one sequencing platform. In a later analysis, previously published TCR beta repertoires from 550 to 700 donors were re-analyzed and high-resolution HLA genotyping was added so that TCR occurrence patterns could be studied. Genome-wide SNP genotypes for about three fifths of the 666 donors were used in a later genetic analysis, which treated that subset as a discovery cohort. Five DR-DQ haplotypes were treated as single units for association and clustering because of strong linkage in the cohort. The study profiled the T cell repertoires of about 640 subjects by immunosequencing and related them to cytomegalovirus serostatus. Typing coverage differed by locus: A, B, C, DRB1 and DQB1 were typed in roughly 620-630 donors, DQA1 in about 560, DPA1 in nearly 610, and DPB1 in just under 490. An early release covering about 600 HLA-typed donors comprised about 300 gigabases of sequencing data and around 80 million unique TCR sequences. Rather than drawing on any new phenotypic data, the later analysis identified candidate immune exposures from TCR beta sequences and the way those sequences occurred across donors. Donor age, sex, ethnicity and CMV serostatus were compiled together with the repertoire data.

V is pruned by 9 bases and J by 4 bases, leaving 13 bases of the junction without a gene match. From the cysteine through the phenylalanine, the CDR3 covers 16 amino acids. CDR3 DNA is the only sequence kept; it has 48 bases, read in frame from the first base. Taken from the germline V gene (reference sequence), the CDR1 and CDR2 loops are SEHNR and FQNEAQ. Broader findings and caveats from the paper: The authors suggested that the approach could potentially be extended to other disease states and immunological phenotypes. Presence/absence analyses assumed roughly uniform sequencing depth across donors, an assumption that may not hold. A few of the identified cytomegalovirus-associated TCR beta chains were confirmed in vitro to be specific for cytomegalovirus antigens. A further reported finding was that TCR beta sequences accurately predicted the HLA-A and HLA-B alleles for most subjects in the first cohort. Because counts were too low, more than 15 rarely observed V segments, including chromosome 9 orphons, were excluded from the earlier analysis of about 500 of the donors. In a later genetic analysis, fewer N-insertions in productive TCRs were reported among donors in an Asian-associated ancestry cluster than the approximately 630-donor mean. In an earlier analysis of around 500 of the donors, most TCR beta V segments appeared in productive rearrangements about 87% or about 30% of the time, broadly matching IMGT annotations. At a false discovery rate of 0.05, a later analysis linked about 17,000 TCR beta sequences to specific HLA alleles. A later analysis found that TCR association rates varied across HLA loci, with DRB1 alleles showing the most associated TCRs and HLA-C alleles the fewest. In this cohort, only TCR beta chains were sequenced, and detectable features were limited by the absence of alpha or paired-chain data. In the study, about 150 TCR beta chains were listed as associated with cytomegalovirus. The sequencing pipeline was judged likely to have produced a cluster of highly shared sequence variants as a technical artifact. A later analysis reported that several top co-occurrence clusters appeared linked to parvovirus B19, influenza, CMV and Epstein-Barr virus. A later analysis found that HLA-associated TCR beta chains were more clonally expanded and had lower generation probabilities than equally common non-associated chains. In both the original and validation cohorts, the classifier was reported to diagnose cytomegalovirus status with high specificity and sensitivity. In a later analysis, most CMV-associated TCR beta chains were found to appear HLA-restricted, with HLA associations seemingly driven largely by CMV exposure. Some IMGT-functional V segments, including TRBV6-2 and TRBV6-3, could not be distinguished by the 87-base-pair reads and were therefore excluded. Correlated functional status among segregating V segments might reflect linkage disequilibrium, but an unknown experimental factor could not be ruled out. When HLA alleles, especially DR and DQ, strongly co-occurred, TCR associations were difficult to assign to individual alleles. Most TCR sequences were observed very rarely across donors, whereas some public TCRs were present in many individuals. A later genetic analysis associated a missense DCLRE1C variant with V-gene and J-gene trimming of TCR beta chains, and an independent cohort replicated the association. HLA typing was unavailable for some donors at each locus, so association tests used only the typed subset. Immune exposure information for the cohort was limited to CMV serostatus.

Library preparation employed the immunoSEQ multiplex PCR assay. For the multiplex PCR, a mixture combining 60 forward primers for TCR Vbeta segments and 13 reverse primers for TCR Jbeta segments was used. A multiplex PCR assay on genomic DNA amplified the CDR3 region of rearranged TCR beta genes. On the Illumina HiSeq System, the amplified TCR beta libraries were sequenced as 87-base-pair reads. The study's own analysis went as follows. Across the 666 repertoires, a later analysis counted 60 million to 90 million unique TCR beta chains, around 11 million of which were shared by at least two donors. A nearest-neighbor algorithm error-corrected the raw reads and collapsed the reads into unique sequences, merging closely related sequences to remove PCR and sequencing errors. V, D and J gene segments were assigned by aligning CDR3 sequences to IMGT reference sequences. For a sequence to be retained, a match of at least six nucleotides to both a V gene segment and a J gene segment was required. Rearrangements were classified as productive when the CDR3 lacked stop codons and remained in frame with V and J, and all other rearrangements were classified as non-productive. CDR3 was defined by IMGT convention, running from the second conserved V-encoded cysteine to the conserved J-encoded phenylalanine. Sequences without an unambiguous match to a single V gene segment were excluded from the earlier analysis of approximately 560 of the donors. In an earlier analysis of several hundred of the donors, V segments were called functional above 56.7% productive rearrangements and were called segregating when the between-donor standard deviation exceeded 5%. A statistical classification framework was developed to diagnose cytomegalovirus status using the catalog of TCR beta chain sequences. V and J gene assignment, in a later analysis, came from comparing TCR nucleotide sequences with IMGT/GENE-DB human TR gene sequences. In a later analysis, CDR3 sequences and most-parsimonious VDJ recombination scenarios were assigned using the TCRdist pipeline. In a later analysis, each TCR beta chain was defined by its CDR3 amino acid sequence together with its V-gene family, and reads lacking a unique V-gene family were excluded. In a later analysis, around 650 highly shared, low-generation-probability nucleotide sequences were removed to address suspected cross-contamination and a sequencing artifact. For each public chain, a later analysis derived a clonal expansion index from normalized ranks of inferred template counts within each repertoire. A later analysis computed generation probabilities with a VDJ recombination model fitted to out-of-frame rearrangements, and checked the results against IGoR. In a later analysis, TCR-TCR, TCR-HLA and TCR-CMV co-occurrence was scored with hypergeometric tests, and a repertoire-size bias correction was applied to TCR pairs. A later analysis estimated false discovery rates by permuting HLA or CMV assignments 20 times. In a later analysis, co-occurring TCRs were grouped using DBSCAN, with TCRdist sequence similarity added in when clustering inside HLA-allele-positive subsets. Co-occurrence clustering excluded repertoires with fewer than 30,000 or more than 120,000 public chains, plus five with anomalous nucleotide sharing. Not all clones reach the TCRdb copy of this immuneACCESS table, which keeps in-frame sequences only. Checked studies attribute under half of the gap to unresolved V genes and leave the rest unexplained. V, J and clone size were drawn from that table, and D and trimming were deduced from the DNA. The sample profile shows roughly 180,000 clones; around 78% of them were found once. Together, the top ten hold less than 0.9% of the sample.

In total, more than 500 healthy bone marrow donors made up the cohort. Cohort members were all nominally healthy when sampled, although unrecorded immune exposures were likely present. The donor tested CMV seronegative and was one of the 352 seronegative cohort members. Each donor provided a peripheral blood sample, and peripheral blood mononuclear cells were used for TCR beta sequencing. The Qiagen DNeasy Blood Extraction Kit was used to extract genomic DNA from the blood cell samples. The receptor chain draws on TRBV7-9 and TRBJ1-3; the central 9 bases match TRBD1. The clonotype was recovered from a female donor in good health and CMV-seronegative. The sample comprised PBMCs. The CDR3 in this case is CASIPGGDRAGNTIYF. The DNA reads TGTGCCAGTATCCCGGGGGGGGACAGGGCCGGAAACACCATATATTTT.